This TCR beta chain was captured in a study of blood T cell repertoires in COVID-19. The data were produced by immunoSEQ multiplex PCR, yet TCRdb's version contains in-frame clones alone and is incomplete. The sample includes over 150,000 clones, 83% of them seen just once. CDR1 and CDR2 from the germline V gene are KGHDR and SFDVKD. The V gene lost 4 bases and the J gene lost 2 bases, with 13 bases spanning the gap. The CDR3 loop spans 15 amino acids. The TCR comes from an older woman who had recovered from COVID-19. The sample taken for sequencing was peripheral blood. This sequence joins TRBV24-1 and TRBJ1-1; D ambiguous. Here the CDR3 DNA reads TGTGCCACCAGTGACCTCCTGGGCCAAAACACTGAAGCTTTCTTT. Protein product: CATSDLLGQNTEAFF.